This TCR beta chain came from a study of blood T cell repertoires in COVID-19. Turning to the study itself: Sources were T cells, B-cell-depleted T cells, or PBMCs; the material itself was cDNA or gDNA.

The junction had 6 bases not matched to a gene; V was cut back by 4 bases and J by 3 bases. This CDR3 spans 16 amino acids. The germline V gene encodes CDR1 KGHDR and CDR2 SFDVKD. In the source study's methods: Reference gene primer amplification in the assay estimated nucleated cell counts. The table came from immunoSEQ multiplex PCR; TCRdb's copy has only in-frame clones and leaves some out. V, J and clone size derive from that table, while D and trimming were established from the DNA sequence. The sample consists of 80,000 to 95,000 clones, around 75% of them appearing once. The sequence was collected from a woman at least 80 years old with active or convalescent COVID-19. The source material was peripheral blood. The V call is TRBV24-1, the J call TRBJ2-1, with 9 bases lining up with TRBD1. This CDR3 reads CATSDRGQGNYNEQFF. The DNA of the CDR3 is TGTGCCACCAGTGACCGGGGACAGGGTAACTACAATGAGCAGTTCTTC.